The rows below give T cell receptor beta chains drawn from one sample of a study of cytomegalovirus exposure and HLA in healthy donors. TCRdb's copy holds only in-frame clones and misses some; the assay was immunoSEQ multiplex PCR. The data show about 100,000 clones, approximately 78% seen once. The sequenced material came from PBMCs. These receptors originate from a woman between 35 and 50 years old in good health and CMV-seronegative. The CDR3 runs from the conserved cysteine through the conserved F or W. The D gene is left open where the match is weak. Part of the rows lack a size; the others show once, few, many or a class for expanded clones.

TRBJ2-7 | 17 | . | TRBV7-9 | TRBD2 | CASSSYYPASGGYEQYF | TGTGCCAGCAGCTCCTATTATCCCGCTAGCGGCGGATACGAGCAGTACTTC
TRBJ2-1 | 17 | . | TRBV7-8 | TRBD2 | CASSLVGLAGGGNEQFF | TGTGCCAGCAGCTTAGTGGGACTAGCGGGGGGGGGCAATGAGCAGTTCTTC
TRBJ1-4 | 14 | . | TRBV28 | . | CASRRSGGKGKLFF | TGTGCCAGCCGGCGATCGGGGGGGAAGGGAAAACTGTTTTTT
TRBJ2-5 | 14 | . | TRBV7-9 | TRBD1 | CASSLITGAAEQYF | TGTGCCAGCAGCTTAATAACAGGGGCCGCGGAGCAGTACTTC
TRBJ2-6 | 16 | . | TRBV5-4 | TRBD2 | CASSLGGGLGANVLTF | TGTGCCAGCAGCTTGGGGGGGGGACTTGGGGCCAACGTCCTGACTTTC
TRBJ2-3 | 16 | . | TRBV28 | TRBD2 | CASSEGLAGVADTQYF | TGTGCCAGCAGTGAAGGACTAGCGGGAGTTGCAGATACGCAGTATTTT
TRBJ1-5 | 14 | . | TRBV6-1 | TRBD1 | CASRGQYSNQPQHF | TGTGCCAGCAGGGGACAGTATAGCAATCAGCCCCAGCATTTT
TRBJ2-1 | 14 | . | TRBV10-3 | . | CAIREGLPPDEQFF | TGTGCCATCCGTGAAGGACTACCTCCGGATGAGCAGTTCTTC
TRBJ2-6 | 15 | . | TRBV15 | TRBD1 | CATSTGGEGANVLTF | TGTGCCACCAGCACAGGGGGAGAAGGGGCCAACGTCCTGACTTTC
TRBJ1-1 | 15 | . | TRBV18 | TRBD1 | CASSPTEGARSEAFF | TGTGCCAGCTCACCAACTGAGGGGGCGAGGAGTGAAGCTTTCTTT
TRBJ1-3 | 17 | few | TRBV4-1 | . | CASSQLADTPFGNTIYF | TGCGCCAGCAGCCAGTTGGCGGACACCCCATTTGGAAACACCATATATTTT
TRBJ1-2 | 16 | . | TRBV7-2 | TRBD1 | CASSSIRDRANYGYTF | TGTGCCAGCAGCTCGATACGGGACAGAGCTAACTATGGCTACACCTTC
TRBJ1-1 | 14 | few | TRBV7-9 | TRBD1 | CASSLASGQAEAFF | TGTGCCAGCAGCTTAGCTTCCGGACAGGCTGAAGCTTTCTTT
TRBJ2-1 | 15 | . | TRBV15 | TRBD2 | CATGTREREVHEQFF | TGTGCCACCGGGACCCGAGAGCGGGAGGTCCATGAGCAGTTCTTC
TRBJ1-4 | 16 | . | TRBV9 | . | CASSVSWGITNEKLFF | TGTGCCAGCAGCGTTTCATGGGGCATAACTAATGAAAAACTGTTTTTT
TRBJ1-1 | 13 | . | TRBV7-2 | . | CASSLGLRAEAFF | TGTGCCAGCAGCTTAGGCCTTCGGGCTGAAGCTTTCTTT
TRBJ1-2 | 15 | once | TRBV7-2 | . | CASSLAGRGRHGYTF | TGTGCCAGCAGCTTAGCTGGCCGGGGAAGGCATGGCTACACCTTC
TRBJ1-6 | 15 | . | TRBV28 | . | CASREAAGNNSPLHF | TGTGCCAGCAGGGAGGCTGCGGGGAATAATTCACCCCTCCACTTT
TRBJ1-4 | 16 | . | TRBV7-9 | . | CASSLAGGGLNEKLFF | TGTGCCAGCAGCTTAGCGGGAGGAGGTCTCAATGAAAAACTGTTTTTT
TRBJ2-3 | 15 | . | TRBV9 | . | CASGLEGVRTDTQYF | TGTGCCAGCGGCCTCGAAGGGGTTCGAACAGATACGCAGTATTTT
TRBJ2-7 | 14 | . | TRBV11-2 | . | CASSPGDSSYEQYF | TGTGCCAGCAGCCCGGGGGACAGTTCCTACGAGCAGTACTTC
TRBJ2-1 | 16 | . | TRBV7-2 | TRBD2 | CASSFFSGRDSNEQFF | TGTGCCAGCAGCTTTTTTAGCGGGAGGGATAGTAATGAGCAGTTCTTC
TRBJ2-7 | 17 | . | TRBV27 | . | CASSYLASGDSSYEQYF | TGTGCTAGCAGTTACTTAGCAAGCGGAGATAGCTCCTACGAGCAGTACTTC
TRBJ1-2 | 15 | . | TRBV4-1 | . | CASSQGAGIFHGYTF | TGCGCCAGCAGCCAAGGGGCAGGGATTTTCCATGGCTACACCTTC
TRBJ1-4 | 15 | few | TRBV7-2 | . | CASSPAVLSNEKLFF | TGTGCCAGCAGCCCCGCGGTGTTGTCTAATGAAAAACTGTTTTTT
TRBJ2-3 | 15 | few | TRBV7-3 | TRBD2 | CASSTGLVHTDTQYF | TGTGCCAGCAGCACTGGACTAGTCCACACAGATACGCAGTATTTT
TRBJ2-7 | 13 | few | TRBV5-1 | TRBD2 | CASSLTSGYEQYF | TGCGCCAGCAGCTTGACTAGCGGGTACGAGCAGTACTTC
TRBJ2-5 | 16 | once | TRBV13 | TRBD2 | CASSLRSGTRIETQYF | TGTGCCAGCAGCTTACGGTCGGGGACTAGGATTGAGACCCAGTACTTC
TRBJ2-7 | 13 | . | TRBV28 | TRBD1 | CAIRDRTSYEQYF | TGTGCCATCCGGGACAGGACCTCCTACGAGCAGTACTTC
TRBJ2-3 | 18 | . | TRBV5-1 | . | CASSHDTDNPGSTDTQYF | TGCGCCAGCAGCCACGATACTGACAACCCAGGAAGCACAGATACGCAGTATTTT
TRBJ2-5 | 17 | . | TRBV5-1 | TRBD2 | CASSPRWYAGGVETQYF | TGCGCCAGCAGCCCTCGGTGGTACGCGGGAGGGGTGGAGACCCAGTACTTC
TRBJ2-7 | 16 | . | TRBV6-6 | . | CASTRDPTSQGHEQYF | TGTGCCAGCACCAGGGACCCGACTAGTCAAGGACACGAGCAGTACTTC
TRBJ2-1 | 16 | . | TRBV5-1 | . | CASSLASSGLHNEQFF | TGCGCCAGCAGCTTGGCCTCGAGCGGACTTCACAATGAGCAGTTCTTC
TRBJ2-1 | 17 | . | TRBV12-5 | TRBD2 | CASGSTSGQSSYNEQFF | TGTGCTAGTGGCTCGACTAGCGGTCAAAGCTCCTACAATGAGCAGTTCTTC
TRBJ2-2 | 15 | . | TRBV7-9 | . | CASSPWQAPSRELFF | TGTGCCAGCAGCCCTTGGCAGGCCCCAAGCCGGGAGCTGTTTTTT
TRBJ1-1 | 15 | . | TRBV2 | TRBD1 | CASSAGQGTGTEAFF | TGTGCCAGCAGTGCGGGACAGGGTACAGGCACTGAAGCTTTCTTT
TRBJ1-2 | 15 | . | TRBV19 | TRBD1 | CASSMWDRGIYGYTF | TGTGCCAGTAGTATGTGGGACAGGGGGATCTATGGCTACACCTTC
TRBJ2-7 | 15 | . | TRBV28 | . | CASSFPSQGTNEQYF | TGTGCCAGCAGTTTCCCCAGTCAGGGGACCAACGAGCAGTACTTC
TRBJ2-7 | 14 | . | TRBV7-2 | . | CASSSLFATYEQYF | TGTGCCAGCAGCTCCCTCTTTGCTACCTACGAGCAGTACTTC
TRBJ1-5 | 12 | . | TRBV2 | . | CASTGGNQPQHF | TGTGCCAGCACGGGGGGCAATCAGCCCCAGCATTTT
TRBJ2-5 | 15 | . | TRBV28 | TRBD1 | CASSLETGSGETQYF | TGTGCCAGCAGTCTGGAGACAGGGAGCGGAGAGACCCAGTACTTC
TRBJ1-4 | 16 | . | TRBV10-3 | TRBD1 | CAISAHTLTGTEKLFF | TGTGCCATCAGTGCCCATACTTTGACAGGGACTGAAAAACTGTTTTTT
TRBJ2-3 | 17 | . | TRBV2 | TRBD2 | CASSEGPSSGHTDTQYF | TGTGCCAGCAGTGAAGGTCCTTCTAGCGGACACACAGATACGCAGTATTTT
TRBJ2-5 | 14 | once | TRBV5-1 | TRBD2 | CASRFLSGSETQYF | TGCGCCAGCAGATTCTTAAGCGGGAGTGAGACCCAGTACTTC
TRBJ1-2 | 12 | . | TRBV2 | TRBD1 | CASSLWDRLYTF | TGTGCCAGCAGCTTATGGGACAGGCTTTACACCTTC
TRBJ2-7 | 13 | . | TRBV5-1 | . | CASSLLTSYEQYF | TGCGCCAGCAGCTTACTGACATCCTACGAGCAGTACTTC